This entry features one T cell receptor beta chain sequence. Its antigen is unidentified. This sample stems from a study of T cell responses to AZD1222 COVID-19 vaccine. Overall study results and limits: Repertoire sampling occurred only after the peak T cell response. Nearly half of spike-specific TCRs reportedly target variant regions that are unmutated in the B.1.351 and B.1.1.7 variants. It was only a handful of AZD1222 recipients who were seropositive at baseline. Spike-specific TCR repertoires showed rising breadth and depth after two AZD1222 doses.

The CDR3 is 14 amino acids. Germline V lookup: CDR1 DFQATT, CDR2 SNEGSKA (reference sequence). V lost 3 bases and J 10 bases, leaving 16 bases between the germline ends. Only in-frame clones appear in the TCRdb table, and some are missing; sequencing was by immunoSEQ multiplex PCR. This table holds approximately 100,000 clones, 80% to 95% found once. The specimen was peripheral blood, collected 28 days after the second AZD1222 dose. The V and J genes are TRBV20-1 and TRBJ1-6, with D maybe TRBD1 (6 bases). This receptor was taken from an adult who received the AZD1222 COVID-19 vaccine. CDR3 DNA: TGCAGTGCTAGTGTAGACAGGCCCCTATCACCCCTCCACTTT. It codes for CSASVDRPLSPLHF.